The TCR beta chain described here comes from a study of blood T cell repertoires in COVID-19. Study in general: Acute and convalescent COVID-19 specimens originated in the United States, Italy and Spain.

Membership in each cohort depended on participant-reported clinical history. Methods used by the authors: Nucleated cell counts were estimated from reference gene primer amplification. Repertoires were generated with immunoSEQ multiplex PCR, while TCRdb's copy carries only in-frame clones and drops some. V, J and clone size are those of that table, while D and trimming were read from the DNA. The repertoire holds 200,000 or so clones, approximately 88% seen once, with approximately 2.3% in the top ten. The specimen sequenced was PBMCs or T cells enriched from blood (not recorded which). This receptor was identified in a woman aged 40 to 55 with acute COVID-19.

The CDR3 loop reads CSASLGGRETQYF. CDR3 nucleotide sequence: TGCAGTGCTAGTTTGGGAGGGCGAGAGACCCAGTACTTC. This chain uses TRBV20-1 with TRBJ2-5, with 7 bases aligning to TRBD2. Germline CDR1 DFQATT, CDR2 SNEGSKA (reference sequence). This CDR3 comprises 13 residues. V trimming: 3 bases; J trimming: 4 bases; junction bases outside the gene matches: 5.